A single T cell receptor (beta chain) is shown here with its context. Its target is unknown. Germline V gene data show CDR1 as SNHLY and CDR2 as FYNNEI. The V end lost 4 bases, the J end lost 2 bases, and 12 bases lay between the germline ends. The CDR3 is made up of 14 amino acids. The record originates from a study of T cells in localized non-small cell lung cancer. Whole-study results and caveats: Appearances in adjacent lung were noted for a median 57 of the top 100 tumor clones.

Assay used: immunoSEQ multiplex PCR; TCRdb lists only in-frame clones, some missing. The sample contains around 26,000 clones, around nine tenths of which appear only once. Here the sequenced sample was peripheral blood, taken before any cancer treatment. The sequence was obtained from a woman aged 18-49 years with stage I lung adenocarcinoma. This rearrangement joins TRBV2 to TRBJ2-7; D remains ambiguous. CDR3 residues: CASSVKSLTYEQYF. The CDR3 region has the DNA TGTGCCAGCAGTGTCAAGAGTCTTACCTACGAGCAGTACTTC.